Below, 25 T cell receptor beta chains from the same sample are listed, as sequenced in a study of lung T cells in sarcoidosis with Löfgren's syndrome. Each CDR3 protein gets one entry after TCRdb re-called the reads with MiXCR. The sample lists 50,000 to 65,000 distinct CDR3 sequences; approximately 22% were seen once. The sample taken for sequencing was CD4+ T cells from PBMCs. Every receptor here comes from a human donor with sarcoidosis (Löfgren's syndrome or another form), or a control subject (not recorded which).

The table lists this clonotype with a few counts. The V and J genes are TRBV2 and TRBJ2-7, with no clear D. Germline CDR1 and CDR2: SNHLY and FYNNEI. The V end was cut by 5 bases, the J end by 5 bases, with 16 bases between. CDR3 size: 14 residues. In DNA, the CDR3 is TGTGCCAGCAGTCATCGGACCGTCACCGACGAGCAGTACGTC. This gives the protein CASSHRTVTDEQYV.

This clonotype has at least ten counts. The chain links TRBV6-2 or TRBV6-3 to TRBJ2-3; 10 nucleotides agree with TRBD2. The germline V gene has CDR1 MNHEY and CDR2 SVGEGT. The CDR3 contains 18 residues. Trimming cost V 4 bases and J 8 bases; bases outside gene matches: 18. The CDR3 bases are TGTGCCAGCAGTTCCACCTCTTTAGGGACTAGCGTACGAGGTACGCAGTATTTT. This sequence encodes CASSSTSLGTSVRGTQYF.

The chain recombines TRBV6-6 with TRBJ2-7; D not certain. CDR3 length equals 14 residues. Germline CDR1 MNHNY, CDR2 SVGAGI (reference sequence). Trimming stripped 10 bases from V and 2 bases from J, with 18 bases between. The chain's CDR3 is CATALSTATYEQYF. The CDR3 region has the DNA TGTGCCACCGCTCTTTCGACGGCCACCTACGAGCAGTACTTC.

This clonotype was recorded a few times. The genes are TRBV19 and TRBJ1-4; 10 bases map to TRBD1. V was pared by 9 bases and J by 7 bases, with 11 bases of the junction left unmatched. The germline gives CDR1 LNHDA, CDR2 SQIVND (reference sequence). The CDR3 spans 15 residues. The CDR3 DNA reads as TGTGCCAGCCGCGCGGGACAGGGGAGAGGTGAAAAACTGTTTTTT. It codes for CASRAGQGRGEKLFF.

In this sample, this clonotype turned up many times. J is TRBJ1-1 and V is TRBV7-9, with 9 bases aligning to TRBD1. This CDR3 spans 14 amino acids. Germline CDR1 SEHNR, CDR2 FQNEAQ (reference sequence). Trimming took 8 bases from V and 3 from J; bases not matched to a gene: 7. DNA for the CDR3: TGTGCCAGCGAAACCGGGACAGGGTACACTGAAGCTTTCTTT. It encodes CASETGTGYTEAFF.

The chain recombines TRBV11-2 with TRBJ2-5; 9 positions match TRBD2. CDR1 SGHAT and CDR2 FQNNGV come from the germline V gene. V was pared by 5 bases and J by 0 bases, with 7 bases of the junction left unmatched. The CDR3 runs 16 residues. CDR3 DNA sequence: TGTGCCAGCAGCCCTAGCGGGGCCCTGTACCAAGAGACCCAGTACTTC. Translated: CASSPSGALYQETQYF.

By share of the sample, this clonotype is medium-sized (0.01 to 0.1%). The V and J genes are TRBV6-1 and TRBJ2-3; tentatively, D is TRBD1 (6 bases). Germline V lookup: CDR1 MNHNS, CDR2 SASEGT. This CDR3 region has 14 residues. Trimming removed 5 bases from V and 3 bases from J, with 12 bases in between. The DNA for the CDR3 is TGTGCCAGCAGTTTTCCCACAGGGACAGATACGCAGTATTTT. Residues: CASSFPTGTDTQYF.

About this clonotype: A single base separates this from a much larger clone, so it may be a read error. The genes are TRBV15 and TRBJ2-7; 8 bases agree with TRBD1. CDR1 LNHNV and CDR2 YYDKDF come from the germline V gene (reference sequence). The CDR3 loop spans 15 amino acids. CDR3: CATGRTGQGSYEQYF. The DNA of the CDR3 is TGTGCCACCGGCAGAACCGGACAGGGATCCTACGAGCAGTACTTC.

The chain combines TRBV19 with TRBJ1-2; D unresolved. Trimming shortened V by 5 bases and J by 2 bases, and 15 bases separated the two germline ends. This CDR3 is built from 15 residues. Germline values: CDR1 LNHDA, CDR2 SQIVND (reference sequence). This chain's CDR3 is CASSPTSTGNYGYTF. In DNA, the CDR3 is TGTGCCAGTAGTCCCACGTCGACGGGAAACTATGGCTACACCTTC.

With regard to this clonotype: A clone one base away is much larger, so this may be a read error. J is TRBJ1-4 and V is TRBV20-1; D possibly corresponds to TRBD1 (5 bases). CDR3 length equals 17 residues. Germline V CDR1 and CDR2: DFQATT, SNEGSKA (reference sequence). The CDR3 DNA reads as TGCAGTGCTAGAGATGAGCAGGGTTTTGCAACTAATGAAAGACTGTTTTTT. This translates into CSARDEQGFATNERLFF.

This clonotype was counted many times. The CDR3 sequence is CASSTGFGYTF. CDR3 coding DNA: TGTGCCAGCTCAACAGGGTTTGGCTACACCTTC. V usage is TRBV25-1 and J usage is TRBJ1-2; D possibly corresponds to TRBD1 (6 bases). Trimming removed 8 bases from V and 7 bases from J, with 11 bases in between. This CDR3 has 11 amino acids. Germline V gene sequence: CDR1 MGHDK, CDR2 SYGVNS.

This clonotype has at least ten counts. The J gene is TRBJ1-1, the V gene TRBV25-1; 8 bases are shared with TRBD1. Germline CDR1 is MGHDK and CDR2 is SYGVNS. The J segment lost 1 base and the V segment lost 8 bases, leaving 3 bases of the junction unmatched. The CDR3 contains 13 residues. CDR3 nucleotide sequence: TGTGCCAGCTGCGGACAGGGGAACACTGAAGCTTTCTTT. Its translation: CASCGQGNTEAFF.

At least ten counts were recorded for this clonotype. The chain uses TRBV7-3 and TRBJ2-3; D is unresolved. Trimming took off 2 bases at V and 0 bases at J, with 6 bases between the two ends. The CDR3 is 14 amino acids. Germline V CDR1 and CDR2: SGHTA, FQGTGA. Written as DNA, the CDR3 is TGTGCCAGCAGCTTATTGGGTAGCACAGATACGCAGTATTTT. It translates to CASSLLGSTDTQYF.

This clonotype was seen at least ten times. V usage is TRBV7-2 and J usage is TRBJ1-1; D is undetermined. This CDR3 spans 14 amino acids. Trimming pared 2 bases from V and 4 bases from J, leaving 11 bases between. Germline V CDR1 and CDR2: SGHTA, FQGNSA. CDR3 coding DNA: TGTGCCAGCAGCTTACTACAGCGTTTCACTGAAGCTTTCTTT. This sequence encodes CASSLLQRFTEAFF.

The sample holds many counts of this clonotype. The chain uses TRBV27 and TRBJ1-5; D ambiguous. Deletions cut 3 bases from V and 6 bases from J, with 9 bases between. CDR1 MNHEY and CDR2 SMNVEV come from the germline V gene (reference sequence). The CDR3 is 13 residues long. CDR3 DNA sequence: TGTGCCAGCAGTTTCGTAGTCGGTCAGCCCCAGCATTTT. This codes for CASSFVVGQPQHF.

This rearrangement joins TRBV19 to TRBJ1-2, with a possible D match to TRBD1 (6 bases). V gave up 1 base and J gave up 0 bases, with 18 bases separating them. CDR1 and CDR2 (germline): LNHDA, SQIVND (reference sequence). The CDR3 contains 18 residues. CDR3 in DNA: TGTGCCAGTAGTATAGGGGGACAATCATACTACCCTAACTATGGCTACACCTTC. It is translated as CASSIGGQSYYPNYGYTF.

This clonotype has just a few counts. This chain joins TRBV4-1 and TRBJ2-1, with TRBD1 identical over 10 bases. V was pared by 4 bases and J by 5 bases, with 8 bases of the junction left unmatched. CDR3 size: 16 residues. Looked up from germline, CDR1 is MGHRA and CDR2 is YSYEKL. The CDR3 is CASSPGGQGHNNEQFF. CDR3 DNA: TGCGCCAGCAGCCCGGGGGGACAGGGGCATAACAATGAGCAGTTCTTC.

This clonotype was detected many times. The chain recombines TRBV19 with TRBJ2-1; D is possibly TRBD2 (6 bases). Germline CDR1 reads LNHDA; CDR2 reads SQIVND (reference sequence). This CDR3 has 14 amino acids. V gave up 7 bases and J gave up 1 base, with 11 bases separating them. The CDR3, as DNA: TGTGCCAGTACCGCCGGGAGTTCCTACAATGAGCAGTTCTTC. This sequence encodes CASTAGSSYNEQFF.

This clonotype is termed medium-sized. V usage is TRBV15 and J usage is TRBJ1-5; D is undetermined. Trimming cost V 0 bases and J 7 bases, with 7 bases left between them. The CDR3 contains 13 residues. CDR1 is LNHNV and CDR2 is YYDKDF in the germline V gene (reference sequence). The CDR3 here is CATSRDKKQPQHF. CDR3 nucleotide sequence: TGTGCCACCAGCAGAGATAAGAAGCAGCCCCAGCATTTT.

V is TRBV9 and J is TRBJ2-1; D tentatively reads TRBD1 or TRBD2 (5 bases each). CDR1 and CDR2 from the germline V gene are SGDLS and YYNGEE. CDR3 size: 15 residues. Between the trimmed V and J ends, which lost 4 bases and 1 base, there was a span of 12 bases. The CDR3 DNA follows: TGTGCCAGCAGCCACCAGGGACGGTCCTACAATGAGCAGTTCTTC. The encoded protein is CASSHQGRSYNEQFF.

This clonotype has a count of ten or more. J is TRBJ1-1 and V is TRBV20-1; tentative D call: TRBD1 (5 bases). Germline V CDR1 and CDR2: DFQATT, SNEGSKA (reference sequence). Between the trimmed V and J ends, which lost 6 bases and 0 bases, there was a span of 14 bases. This CDR3 has 14 residues. CDR3 loop: CSARGGGMNTEAFF. For the CDR3, the DNA is TGCAGTGCCCGTGGGGGGGGAATGAACACTGAAGCTTTCTTT.

This clonotype was recorded at least ten times. This chain connects TRBV28 to TRBJ1-1; possible D gene TRBD1, 5 bases. CDR3 length: 15 amino acids. Trimming took off 4 bases at V and 1 base at J, with 13 bases between the two ends. Germline V gives CDR1 MDHEN, CDR2 SYDVKM. CDR3 sequence: CASSSGGSGNTEAFF. The CDR3 coding sequence is TGTGCCAGCAGTTCCGGGGGGAGCGGGAACACTGAAGCTTTCTTT.

V usage is TRBV5-6 and J usage is TRBJ2-7; D is perhaps TRBD1 (6 bases). CDR1 and CDR2 (germline): SGHDT, YYEEEE. CDR3 size: 15 residues. V shed 3 bases and J shed 6 bases, with 19 bases lying between them. In DNA, the CDR3 is TGTGCCAGCAGCTCCCTAAACAGGGATCACGCCGAGCAGTACGTC. The encoded protein is CASSSLNRDHAEQYV.

This clonotype showed up just a few times. The genes are TRBV10-3 and TRBJ2-5; D might be TRBD1 (5 bases). Germline CDR1 ENHRY, CDR2 SYGVKD. Trimming took 0 bases from V and 5 from J, leaving 10 bases between them. There are 14 residues in the CDR3. The CDR3 DNA reads as TGTGCCATCAGTGAGTCAGACAGTGCGGAGACCCAGTACTTC. Encoded protein: CAISESDSAETQYF.

The chain is built from TRBV2 and TRBJ1-4; D remains unclear. Germline assignment: CDR1 SNHLY and CDR2 FYNNEI. Trimming removed 7 bases at V and 15 bases at J, with 21 bases between. This CDR3 region has 13 residues. The CDR3 nucleotides read TGTGCCAGCACCCTGGCGGGTTCAGGAAGGGTGTTTTTT. This codes for CASTLAGSGRVFF.